The 30 T cell receptor beta chains reported below all come from one sample, sequenced in a study of early T cells in non-severe SARS-CoV-2 infection. A single record per CDR3 protein comes from TCRdb applying MiXCR to the 5' RACE reads. This table holds 68,000 or so distinct CDR3 sequences, 12% found once. Source material: whole blood. Receptors originate from an adult who was a healthcare worker with PCR-confirmed SARS-CoV-2 infection or an uninfected control (not recorded which).

The V call is TRBV7-4, the J call TRBJ1-2, with 10 bases identical to TRBD1. V lost 5 bases and J lost 8; bases outside the gene matches: 23. Germline V CDR1 and CDR2: SGHVT, SQSDAQ. The CDR3 contains 19 residues. Here the CDR3 DNA reads TGTGCCAGCAGCGCGAATGTCCCGGGGACAGGGGCATTTAACCCCGGCTACACCTTC. Its translation is CASSANVPGTGAFNPGYTF.

This clonotype was seen only a few times. The chain combines TRBV28 with TRBJ2-7; the match to TRBD2 covers 12 bases. Per germline, CDR1 MDHEN and CDR2 SYDVKM. This CDR3 region has 14 residues. The trim removed 11 bases at V and 5 bases at J, leaving 10 bases unmatched. In DNA form, the CDR3 reads TGTGCCCTTGCTAGCGGGGGGGCGAAAAACGAGCAGTACTTC. It yields the protein CALASGGAKNEQYF.

This clonotype was detected ten times or more. The V call is TRBV20-1, the J call TRBJ2-1; 11 nucleotides match TRBD2. Per the germline V gene, CDR1 is DFQATT and CDR2 is SNEGSKA (reference sequence). J was trimmed by 5 bases and V by 2 bases; bases with no gene match: 2. CDR3 length: 14 amino acids. The CDR3 DNA sequence: TGCAGTGCTAGACAACTAGCGGGGGACAATGAGCAGTTCTTC. Its protein is CSARQLAGDNEQFF.

This clonotype has ten or more counts. V gene TRBV29-1 combines with J gene TRBJ2-1; D is perhaps TRBD1 (6 bases). This CDR3 spans 12 amino acids. Germline CDR1 is SQVTM and CDR2 is ANQGSEA. V gave up 1 base and J gave up 15 bases, with 16 bases separating them. The CDR3 is CSVEGAGEKSFF. CDR3 in DNA: TGCAGCGTTGAAGGGGCAGGGGAAAAATCGTTCTTC.

This clonotype has a handful of counts. The V call is TRBV10-3, the J call TRBJ1-6; 9 nucleotides agree with TRBD1. This CDR3 is 16 amino acids long. CDR1 and CDR2 (germline): ENHRY, SYGVKD. V gave up 4 bases and J gave up 4 bases; unmatched junction bases: 5. The CDR3 is CAISGMDRGYNSPLHF. Here the CDR3 DNA reads TGTGCCATCAGTGGAATGGACAGGGGTTATAATTCACCCCTCCACTTT.

The chain couples TRBV20-1 to TRBJ2-2; maybe TRBD2 (6 bases). The CDR3 contains 13 residues. The germline V gene encodes CDR1 DFQATT and CDR2 SNEGSKA (reference sequence). In nucleotides, the CDR3 is TGCAGCGCCGGACTACCTAGTACCGGGGAGCTGTTTTTT. Translated: CSAGLPSTGELFF.

This clonotype appeared a few times. This chain connects TRBV18 to TRBJ2-5; perhaps TRBD2 as D (6 bases). The V end lost 0 bases, the J end lost 4 bases, and 9 bases lay between the germline ends. The CDR3 has 14 amino acids. In germline, CDR1 is KGHSH, CDR2 LQKENI. The CDR3 loop reads CASSPPGGGETQYF. In DNA, the CDR3 is TGTGCCAGCTCACCACCGGGAGGAGGAGAGACCCAGTACTTC.

V and J are TRBV5-6 and TRBJ2-5; D gene uncertain. The germline V gene encodes CDR1 SGHDT and CDR2 YYEEEE. The CDR3 totals 11 residues. Between the trimmed V and J ends, which lost 4 bases and 2 bases, there was a span of 3 bases. CDR3 residues: CASSVQETQYF. In DNA, the CDR3 is TGTGCCAGCAGCGTTCAAGAGACCCAGTACTTC.

Ten or more counts support this clonotype. V is TRBV10-3 and J is TRBJ2-1; TRBD2 agrees at 10 bases. This CDR3 is 15 amino acids long. Germline V lookup: CDR1 ENHRY, CDR2 SYGVKD. The J segment lost 7 bases and the V segment lost 4 bases, leaving 7 bases of the junction unmatched. In nucleotides, the CDR3 is TGTGCCATCAGTGGGTTTACTAGCGGGGAAAATGAGCAGTTCTTC. Amino acid sequence: CAISGFTSGENEQFF.

In the case of this clonotype: A junction end diverges from the germline sequence, so it may reflect a read error. The chain employs TRBV24-1 and TRBJ2-3; no firm D call. Germline V gene lookup returns CDR1 KGHDR and CDR2 SFDVKD. This CDR3 region has 16 residues. CDR3 loop: CATSDLRPFPTVTQYF. In nucleotides, the CDR3 is TGTGCCACCAGTGATTTACGGCCCTTCCCCACAGTTACGCAGTATTTT.

A word on this clonotype: One base away lies a much larger clone, so this may be a sequencing read error. The CDR3 loop is CANSHASVKYEQYF. The CDR3 DNA sequence: TGTGCCAACAGCCACGCTAGCGTTAAGTACGAGCAGTACTTC. The chain recombines TRBV3-1 with TRBJ2-7; the D gene is possibly TRBD2 (6 bases). The CDR3 extends over 14 amino acids. Germline V CDR1 and CDR2: LGHDT, YNNKEL (reference sequence).

This clonotype came up many times. The J gene is TRBJ1-2, the V gene TRBV9, with 7 bases fitting TRBD1. Per the germline V gene, CDR1 is SGDLS and CDR2 is YYNGEE. V trimming: 3 bases; J trimming: 0 bases; junction bases outside the gene matches: 2. The CDR3 covers 14 residues. CDR3 amino acids: CASSAGQTNYGYTF. DNA of the CDR3: TGTGCCAGCAGCGCGGGACAGACTAACTATGGCTACACCTTC.

This clonotype was observed a few times. V and J are TRBV5-6 and TRBJ1-6; D call uncertain. Germline CDR1 is SGHDT and CDR2 is YYEEEE. CDR3 length equals 18 residues. Trimming stripped 0 bases from V and 0 bases from J, with 13 bases between. The CDR3 protein is CASSLVAGESSYNSPLHF. CDR3 DNA: TGTGCCAGCAGCTTGGTTGCAGGCGAGAGCTCCTATAATTCACCCCTCCACTTT. The entire variable domain, with the rest obtained from reference TRBV5-6 and TRBJ1-6, is as follows: DAGVTQSPTHLIKTRGQQVTLRCSPKSGHDTVSWYQQALGQGPQFIFQYYEEEERQRGNFPDRFSGHQFPNYSSELNVNALLLGDSALYLCASSLVAGESSYNSPLHFGNGTRLTVT.

The sample holds many counts of this clonotype. The gene calls are TRBV28 and TRBJ2-3; 11 bases line up with TRBD2. In germline, CDR1 is MDHEN, CDR2 SYDVKM. Trimming at V came to 6 bases and at J to 9 bases, leaving 2 bases not matched to a gene. The CDR3 loop spans 12 amino acids. In DNA form, the CDR3 reads TGTGCCAGCAGCTCTAGCGGGGGGACGCAGTATTTT. This encodes CASSSSGGTQYF.

This clonotype has ten or more counts. V and J are TRBV29-1 and TRBJ2-2; D is perhaps TRBD1 (6 bases). CDR3 size: 14 residues. The V end lost 4 bases, the J end lost 0 bases, and 9 bases lay between the germline ends. Germline V gene lookup returns CDR1 SQVTM and CDR2 ANQGSEA. The chain's CDR3 is CSVGEGANTGELFF. CDR3 sequence (DNA): TGCAGCGTTGGAGAGGGGGCGAACACCGGGGAGCTGTTTTTT.

In its sample, this clonotype was seen many times. The chain joins TRBV11-1 to TRBJ2-1; maybe TRBD2 (5 bases). Germline V gene lookup returns CDR1 SGHAT and CDR2 FQDESV (reference sequence). Trimming took off 2 bases at V and 6 bases at J, with 14 bases between the two ends. There are 15 residues in the CDR3. The CDR3 loop is CASSLIPSGGNEQFF. The CDR3 DNA is TGTGCCAGCAGCTTAATCCCAAGCGGAGGCAATGAGCAGTTCTTC.

This clonotype was detected ten times or more. The CDR3 DNA reads TGCAGTGCTAGCTGGCTAGCGGGGGACAATGAGCAGTTCTTC. Its protein is CSASWLAGDNEQFF. The chain links TRBV20-1 to TRBJ2-1; 10 bases map to TRBD2. Per the germline V gene, CDR1 is DFQATT and CDR2 is SNEGSKA (reference sequence). Trimming removed 3 bases from V and 5 bases from J; junction bases left unmatched: 4. CDR3 length: 14 amino acids.

The sample holds many counts of this clonotype. This chain connects TRBV27 to TRBJ2-3; D gene unclear. The germline V and J ends were trimmed by 2 bases and 5 bases, with 14 bases remaining between them. The V gene's germline CDR1 is MNHEY and CDR2 SMNVEV (reference sequence). The CDR3 spans 15 residues. CDR3 DNA sequence: TGTGCCAGCAGTTTAGGTACCCGAACCATAGATACGCAGTATTTT. This encodes CASSLGTRTIDTQYF.

This clonotype showed up just a few times. V gene TRBV12-3 or TRBV12-4 combines with J gene TRBJ2-3, with D uncertain. This CDR3 has 15 residues. With 2 bases removed from V and 1 base from J, the gap between germline ends came to 10 bases. CDR3: CASSLQEPRTDTQYF. CDR3 bases: TGTGCCAGCAGTTTACAGGAGCCCCGCACAGATACGCAGTATTTT.

V usage is TRBV20-1 and J usage is TRBJ1-5; D ambiguous. The CDR3 totals 12 residues. With 7 bases removed from V and 0 bases from J, the gap between germline ends came to 7 bases. Germline values: CDR1 DFQATT, CDR2 SNEGSKA (reference sequence). The CDR3 DNA is TGCAGTGGGAGCGATAGCAATCAGCCCCAGCATTTT. Protein sequence: CSGSDSNQPQHF.

The V gene is TRBV6-2 or TRBV6-3, the J gene TRBJ2-5; 15 bases fit TRBD2. The CDR3 spans 20 residues. The germline gives CDR1 MNHEY, CDR2 SVGEGT. Germline trimming cut 2 bases from V and 0 bases from J; bases unmatched to any gene: 10. CDR3: CASSYPTGGLAGGYQETQYF. The CDR3 DNA reads as TGTGCCAGCAGTTACCCAACCGGCGGACTAGCGGGGGGGTACCAAGAGACCCAGTACTTC.

In this sample, this clonotype turned up a few times. This sequence joins TRBV20-1 and TRBJ2-1; either TRBD1 or TRBD2 may fit D (5 bases each). Trimming cost V 4 bases and J 1 base, with 17 bases left between them. Germline loops: CDR1 DFQATT, CDR2 SNEGSKA (reference sequence). The CDR3 extends over 16 amino acids. CDR3 bases: TGCAGTGCTACTACTTTGGGGGACCATTCCTACAATGAGCAGTTCTTC. Translation: CSATTLGDHSYNEQFF.

The chain combines TRBV12-3 or TRBV12-4 with TRBJ1-2; D is unclear. The CDR3 spans 16 residues. Deletions cut 3 bases from V and 6 bases from J, with 20 bases between. The CDR3 protein is CASSLYLGGAPDGYTF. CDR3 nucleotides: TGTGCCAGCAGTTTGTACCTTGGTGGTGCTCCGGATGGCTACACCTTC.

This clonotype occurred a few times. This chain joins TRBV10-3 and TRBJ1-5; unclear D gene. Germline CDR1 is ENHRY and CDR2 is SYGVKD. V gave up 3 bases and J gave up 1 base, with 16 bases separating them. This CDR3 spans 17 amino acids. CDR3 nucleotides: TGTGCCATCAGTGACCCCAGGCCCGGACTGAGCAATCAGCCCCAGCATTTT. Residues: CAISDPRPGLSNQPQHF.

V usage is TRBV30 and J usage is TRBJ1-6; tentative D call: TRBD1 (5 bases). The CDR3 spans 13 residues. Trimming removed 1 base at V and 10 bases at J, with 11 bases between. Germline CDR1 GTSNPN, CDR2 SVGIG (reference sequence). The CDR3 here is CAWSADTYSPLHF. The CDR3 coding sequence is TGTGCCTGGAGTGCGGACACATACTCACCCCTCCACTTT.

This chain uses TRBV16 with TRBJ1-2; weak D call: TRBD1 (5 bases). The V end was cut by 0 bases, the J end by 3 bases, with 26 bases between. The CDR3 is 20 residues long. Germline V gives CDR1 KGHSY, CDR2 FQNENV. The CDR3 is CASSQSISMQGRHSYYGYTF. CDR3 nucleotides: TGTGCCAGCAGCCAATCGATTTCCATGCAGGGAAGGCATTCCTACTATGGCTACACCTTC.

This clonotype was recorded a few times. The chain is built from TRBV30 and TRBJ2-1, with TRBD1 matching 9 bases. This CDR3 is built from 12 residues. After removal of 1 base from V and 15 bases from J, the junction contained 7 bases not matched to a gene. Per the germline V gene, CDR1 is GTSNPN and CDR2 is SVGIG (reference sequence). The CDR3 region is CAWSAGTGILFF. The CDR3 DNA sequence: TGTGCCTGGAGTGCCGGGACAGGGATTTTGTTCTTC.

J is TRBJ2-1 and V is TRBV11-1; D remains unclear. Trimming shortened V by 3 bases and J by 12 bases, and 15 bases separated the two germline ends. The CDR3 loop spans 13 amino acids. CDR1 and CDR2 (germline): SGHAT, FQDESV (reference sequence). The CDR3 sequence: CASSFPLLPWQFF. CDR3 DNA sequence: TGTGCCAGCAGCTTCCCCCTTTTACCTTGGCAGTTCTTC. The full variable domain, its missing parts supplied by reference TRBV11-1 and TRBJ2-1, is EAEVAQSPRYKITEKSQAVAFWCDPISGHATLYWYRQILGQGPELLVQFQDESVVDDSQLPKDRFSAERLKGVDSTLKIQPAELGDSAMYLCASSFPLLPWQFFGPGTRLTVL.

The V call is TRBV6-1, the J call TRBJ2-1, with no clear D. The CDR3 consists of 13 residues. Trimming removed 2 bases from V and 8 bases from J, with 10 bases in between. Germline CDR1 and CDR2: MNHNS and SASEGT. The CDR3 loop is CASSERRVDEQFF. In nucleotides, the CDR3 is TGTGCCAGCAGTGAAAGGCGCGTTGATGAGCAGTTCTTC.

V usage is TRBV7-9 and J usage is TRBJ1-1; D unclear. The CDR3 loop spans 15 amino acids. The germline V and J ends were trimmed by 5 bases and 3 bases, with 16 bases remaining between them. The germline V gene has CDR1 SEHNR and CDR2 FQNEAQ (reference sequence). As DNA, the CDR3 is TGTGCCAGCAGCCCAACCGGAGGCCAGTACACTGAAGCTTTCTTT. Protein sequence: CASSPTGGQYTEAFF.